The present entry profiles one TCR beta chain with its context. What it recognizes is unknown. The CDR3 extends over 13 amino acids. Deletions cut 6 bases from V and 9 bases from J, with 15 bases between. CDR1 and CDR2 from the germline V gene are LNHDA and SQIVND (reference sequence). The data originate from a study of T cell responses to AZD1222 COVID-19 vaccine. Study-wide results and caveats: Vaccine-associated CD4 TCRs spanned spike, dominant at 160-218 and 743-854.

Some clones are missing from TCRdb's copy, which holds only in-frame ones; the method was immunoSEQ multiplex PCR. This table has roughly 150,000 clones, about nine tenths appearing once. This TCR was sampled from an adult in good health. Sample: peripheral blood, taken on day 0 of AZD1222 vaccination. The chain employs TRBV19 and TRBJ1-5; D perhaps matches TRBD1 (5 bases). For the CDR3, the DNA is TGTGCCAGTAGCTTCGGAACAGGCGGGCCCCAGCATTTT. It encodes CASSFGTGGPQHF.